The 21 T cell receptor beta chains in this list originate from one sample, sequenced in a study of cytomegalovirus exposure and HLA in healthy donors. The study ran its PCR with 60 Vbeta and 13 Jbeta primers. Clones were sequenced by immunoSEQ multiplex PCR, and TCRdb holds only the in-frame ones, with some missing. The sample includes about 170,000 clones, approximately 71% of them seen just once. Sequencing was done on a sample of PBMCs. The receptor set was obtained from a girl between 10 and 17 years old in good health and CMV-seronegative.

V is TRBV7-3 and J is TRBJ2-5; D is perhaps TRBD1 (6 bases). V lost 2 bases and J lost 4, with 8 bases in between. The CDR3 is 13 amino acids. Germline V gene lookup returns CDR1 SGHTA and CDR2 FQGTGA. The CDR3 region has the DNA TGTGCCAGCAGCTTAGGGGGCGGAGAGACCCAGTACTTC. Residues: CASSLGGGETQYF. Looking up the rest from reference TRBV7-3 and TRBJ2-5 gives the full variable domain: GAGVSQTPSNKVTEKGKYVELRCDPISGHTALYWYRQSLGQGPEFLIYFQGTGAADDSGLPNDRFFAVRPEGSVSTLKIQRTERGDSAVYLCASSLGGGETQYFGPGTRLLVL.

This clone was counted between two and nine times. The genes are TRBV6-1 and TRBJ1-2, with D perhaps TRBD1 (6 bases). The CDR3 is 12 residues long. CDR1 and CDR2 from the germline V gene are MNHNS and SASEGT. V lost 3 bases, J lost 7 bases, and 9 bases lay in between. The CDR3: CASSEPRGGYTF. The CDR3 nucleotides read TGTGCCAGCAGTGAGCCCAGGGGTGGCTACACCTTC.

This chain uses TRBV5-1 with TRBJ2-5, with 8 positions matching TRBD2. With 3 bases clipped from V and 2 bases from J, the junction kept 6 bases outside the gene matches. CDR3 size: 15 residues. Per germline, CDR1 SGHRS and CDR2 YFSETQ. CDR3 DNA sequence: TGCGCCAGCAGCTCAGACCGGGGGGGACAAGAGACCCAGTACTTC. Its translation: CASSSDRGGQETQYF.

This clone was observed a handful of times. The CDR3 loop is CASSLGRGEQYF. The CDR3, as DNA: TGTGCCAGCAGCTTGGGACGGGGCGAGCAGTACTTC. The chain has TRBV5-6 and TRBJ2-7, with TRBD2 as a possible D gene (5 bases). The CDR3 is 12 amino acids. CDR1 is SGHDT, CDR2 YYEEEE, per germline. Trimming shortened V by 0 bases and J by 6 bases, and 7 bases separated the two germline ends.

The V and J genes are TRBV7-9 and TRBJ1-4; no firm D call. V dropped 6 bases and J dropped 7 bases, with 12 bases sitting between them. This CDR3 contains 13 residues. Germline values: CDR1 SEHNR, CDR2 FQNEAQ (reference sequence). CDR3 DNA: TGTGCCAGCAGTCGCGAGGAGAGTGAAAAACTGTTTTTT. Protein: CASSREESEKLFF. Based on the CDR3 plus reference TRBV7-9 and TRBJ1-4, the full variable domain is DTGVSQNPRHKITKRGQNVTFRCDPISEHNRLYWYRQTLGQGPEFLTYFQNEAQLEKSRLLSDRFSAERPKGSFSTLEIQRTEQGDSAMYLCASSREESEKLFFGSGTQLSVL.

The chain carries TRBV29-1 and TRBJ1-2; maybe TRBD1 (6 bases). V dropped 4 bases and J dropped 3 bases, with 12 bases sitting between them. The CDR3 contains 13 residues. In germline, CDR1 is SQVTM, CDR2 ANQGSEA. The CDR3 sequence: CSVVQGPDYGYTF. The CDR3 DNA sequence: TGCAGCGTTGTGCAGGGGCCGGACTATGGCTACACCTTC.

This chain connects TRBV5-8 to TRBJ1-5; TRBD1 matches 9 bases. Unmatched junction bases numbered 5, after V lost 4 bases and J lost 3 bases. From germline, CDR1 is SGHTS and CDR2 YDEGEE. The CDR3 has 15 amino acids. The CDR3 bases are TGTGCCAGCAGCGCCGGGACAGGGTACAATCAGCCCCAGCATTTT. Translation gives CASSAGTGYNQPQHF.

In this sample, this clone turned up a few times. CDR3 in amino acids: CASSEPPGLAYEQFF. The CDR3 nucleotides are TGCGCCAGCAGTGAACCCCCGGGACTAGCCTATGAGCAGTTCTTC. V and J are TRBV10-2 and TRBJ2-1; 9 positions agree with TRBD2. V lost 3 bases to trimming and J lost 8 bases; unmatched junction nucleotides: 8. The CDR3 has 15 amino acids. CDR1 WSHSY and CDR2 SAAADI come from the germline V gene.

The chain is built from TRBV7-8 and TRBJ1-2; D is perhaps TRBD1 (5 bases). V was pared by 5 bases and J by 5 bases, with 12 bases between. The CDR3 runs to 13 residues. CDR1 and CDR2 (germline): SGHVS, FQNEAQ. The CDR3 region is CASSAAGEYGYTF. The CDR3 region has the DNA TGTGCCAGCAGCGCCGCGGGGGAGTATGGCTACACCTTC.

The genes are TRBV4-1 and TRBJ2-7; possibly TRBD2 for D (6 bases). Germline V lookup: CDR1 MGHRA, CDR2 YSYEKL. The V end was cut by 0 bases, the J end by 0 bases, with 9 bases between. This CDR3 is 15 amino acids long. The CDR3 reads CASSQDGRDSYEQYF. The CDR3 coding sequence is TGCGCCAGCAGCCAAGACGGGCGGGACTCCTACGAGCAGTACTTC.

This chain uses TRBV6-6 with TRBJ1-1; 7 nucleotides line up with TRBD1. V trimming: 3 bases; J trimming: 11 bases; junction bases outside the gene matches: 9. The CDR3 totals 13 residues. Germline V CDR1 and CDR2: MNHNY, SVGAGI (reference sequence). The CDR3 DNA sequence: TGTGCCAGCAGTTATGGCGGACAGGAGTATGCTTTCTTT. Its protein is CASSYGGQEYAFF.

V and J are TRBV6-1 and TRBJ1-2; D uncertain. CDR3 length equals 13 residues. Germline V gene lookup returns CDR1 MNHNS and CDR2 SASEGT. V was pared by 7 bases and J by 3 bases, with 12 bases between. In nucleotides, the CDR3 is TGTGCCAGCAAGTTTACAGTTTACTATGGCTACACCTTC. It specifies CASKFTVYYGYTF.

The chain recombines TRBV5-5 with TRBJ1-1, with unresolved D. Trimming left V 2 bases short and J 6 bases short, with 14 bases between. CDR3 length equals 14 residues. Germline values: CDR1 SGHKS, CDR2 YYEKEE (reference sequence). CDR3 region: CASSFGLVDPEAFF. DNA of the CDR3: TGTGCCAGCAGCTTCGGTCTAGTAGATCCTGAAGCTTTCTTT.

The rearrangement uses TRBV27 and TRBJ2-2, with D perhaps TRBD1 (6 bases). Trimming shortened V by 7 bases and J by 4 bases, and 19 bases separated the two germline ends. CDR3 length: 16 amino acids. Germline V CDR1 and CDR2: MNHEY, SMNVEV (reference sequence). The CDR3 sequence is CASKPSTGYVTGELFF. The CDR3 DNA is TGTGCCAGCAAACCCTCCACAGGGTATGTCACCGGGGAGCTGTTTTTT.

This rearrangement joins TRBV11-2 to TRBJ2-1; 12 bases agree with TRBD2. The CDR3 covers 15 residues. Germline CDR1 and CDR2: SGHAT and FQNNGV. V lost 4 bases to trimming and J lost 12 bases; unmatched junction nucleotides: 10. CDR3 sequence: CASSYRLAGVDGQFF. Written as DNA, the CDR3 is TGTGCCAGCAGCTATCGACTAGCGGGGGTTGATGGGCAGTTCTTC.

The chain carries TRBV11-2 and TRBJ2-2; D is unclear. The CDR3 totals 14 residues. The V gene lost 1 base and the J gene lost 6 bases, with 9 bases spanning the gap. CDR1 and CDR2 (germline): SGHAT, FQNNGV. The CDR3 nucleotides read TGTGCCAGCAGCTTAGCGAGTGGTGCCGGGGAGCTGTTTTTT. Translated, it gives CASSLASGAGELFF. The full variable domain, with the rest looked up from reference TRBV11-2 and TRBJ2-2, is EAGVAQSPRYKIIEKRQSVAFWCNPISGHATLYWYQQILGQGPKLLIQFQNNGVVDDSQLPKDRFSAERLKGVDSTLKIQPAKLEDSAVYLCASSLASGAGELFFGEGSRLTVL.

The rearrangement joins TRBV9 to TRBJ2-5; weak D call: TRBD2 (6 bases). V lost 0 bases, J lost 2 bases, and 11 bases lay in between. In germline, CDR1 is SGDLS, CDR2 YYNGEE. This CDR3 is built from 15 residues. In DNA, the CDR3 is TGTGCCAGCAGCGTAGACGACGGAGGGCAAGAGACCCAGTACTTC. Residues: CASSVDDGGQETQYF. Looking up the rest from reference TRBV9 and TRBJ2-5 gives the full variable domain: DSGVTQTPKHLITATGQRVTLRCSPRSGDLSVYWYQQSLDQGLQFLIQYYNGEERAKGNILERFSAQQFPDLHSELNLSSLELGDSALYFCASSVDDGGQETQYFGPGTRLLVL.

V is TRBV10-3 and J is TRBJ2-1, with 15 bases that match TRBD2. The junction had 5 bases not matched to a gene; V was cut back by 4 bases and J by 7 bases. The CDR3 has 16 amino acids. CDR1 is ENHRY and CDR2 is SYGVKD in the germline V gene. DNA for the CDR3: TGTGCCATCAGTGGACCGGGGACTAGCGGGGGGAATGAGCAGTTCTTC. It codes for CAISGPGTSGGNEQFF.

The rearrangement links TRBV6-6 to TRBJ1-2, with TRBD1 as a possible D gene (5 bases). CDR3 length: 10 residues. CDR1 and CDR2 from the germline V gene are MNHNY and SVGAGI (reference sequence). The germline V and J ends were trimmed by 9 bases and 7 bases, with 9 bases remaining between them. CDR3 nucleotide sequence: TGTGCCAGAGCAAGGGGTGGCTACACCTTC. It codes for CARARGGYTF.

This clone has just one count. The gene calls are TRBV9 and TRBJ1-2, with TRBD1 matching over 9 bases. Germline-derived CDR1 and CDR2 are SGDLS and YYNGEE. V lost 3 bases to trimming and J lost 8 bases; unmatched junction nucleotides: 5. The CDR3 has 13 residues. Written as DNA, the CDR3 is TGTGCCAGCAGCGGTACAGGGGGCGGCGGCTACACCTTC. It encodes CASSGTGGGGYTF. The whole variable domain, remainder taken from reference TRBV9 and TRBJ1-2, is DSGVTQTPKHLITATGQRVTLRCSPRSGDLSVYWYQQSLDQGLQFLIQYYNGEERAKGNILERFSAQQFPDLHSELNLSSLELGDSALYFCASSGTGGGGYTFGSGTRLTVV.

This clone has more than one count but fewer than ten. The genes are TRBV5-4 and TRBJ1-6, with D hard to call. Per germline, CDR1 SGHNT and CDR2 YYREEE (reference sequence). V lost 4 bases to trimming and J lost 7 bases, with 12 bases between them. The CDR3 length is 14 residues. The CDR3 nucleotides are TGTGCCAGCAGCGGTGGTCCCAGGAATTCACCCCTCCACTTT. Encoded protein: CASSGGPRNSPLHF.